Following are 6 T cell receptor beta chains from one sample sequenced in a study of identifying expanded T cells in peripheral blood. Method: immunoSEQ multiplex PCR; TCRdb's copy keeps in-frame clones and lacks some. Of 50,000 to 65,000 clones in the sample, about 85% are singletons; the top ten hold approximately 19%. The sequencing input was blood. Receptor source: a person aged 18 to 70 in good health.

The chain joins TRBV6-1 to TRBJ1-5, with 7 bases identical to TRBD1. After removal of 2 bases from V and 5 bases from J, the junction contained 6 bases not matched to a gene. This CDR3 region has 15 residues. Per germline, CDR1 MNHNS and CDR2 SASEGT. DNA of the CDR3: TGTGCCAGCAGTGAATTCGAAGGGGGCTATCAGCCCCAGCATTTT. Its protein is CASSEFEGGYQPQHF.

This sequence joins TRBV28 and TRBJ2-3; 7 nucleotides align to TRBD2. CDR1 and CDR2 from the germline V gene are MDHEN and SYDVKM. The CDR3 loop spans 16 amino acids. V gave up 6 bases and J gave up 4 bases; unmatched junction bases: 13. CDR3 nucleotides: TGTGCCAGCAGGTTGGGAGGGTTTTCGTATGCAGATACGCAGTATTTT. Its protein product is CASRLGGFSYADTQYF.

The chain links TRBV28 to TRBJ1-2; TRBD1 agrees at 9 bases. CDR1 and CDR2 (germline): MDHEN, SYDVKM. Trimming at V came to 8 bases and at J to 0 bases, leaving 7 bases not matched to a gene. The CDR3 runs 15 residues. Here the CDR3 reads CASQGTGLANYGYTF. Here the CDR3 DNA reads TGTGCCAGCCAGGGGACAGGGCTAGCTAACTATGGCTACACCTTC.

The chain employs TRBV18 and TRBJ2-5, with 14 bases aligning to TRBD2. The junction had 7 bases not matched to a gene; V was cut back by 3 bases and J by 4 bases. CDR3 length: 17 residues. CDR1 and CDR2 (germline): KGHSH, LQKENI. In DNA form, the CDR3 reads TGTGCCAGCTCACCCCAACCGGGACTAGCGGGAGTAGAGACCCAGTACTTC. It is translated as CASSPQPGLAGVETQYF.

The chain recombines TRBV12-5 with TRBJ2-2; D ambiguous. V lost 6 bases to trimming and J lost 3 bases, with 5 bases between them. Germline CDR1 LGHNT, CDR2 FRNRAP. The CDR3 loop spans 12 amino acids. The CDR3 nucleotides are TGTGCTAGTGGCCGACACACCGGGGAGCTGTTTTTT. This translates into CASGRHTGELFF.

This chain links TRBV18 with TRBJ1-1; a weak D match, TRBD1 (6 bases). Trimming took off 4 bases at V and 0 bases at J, with 12 bases between the two ends. Germline CDR1 KGHSH, CDR2 LQKENI. The CDR3 spans 15 residues. CDR3 coding DNA: TGTGCCAGCTCACTTCGCCAGGGGCTGAACACTGAAGCTTTCTTT. This gives the protein CASSLRQGLNTEAFF.